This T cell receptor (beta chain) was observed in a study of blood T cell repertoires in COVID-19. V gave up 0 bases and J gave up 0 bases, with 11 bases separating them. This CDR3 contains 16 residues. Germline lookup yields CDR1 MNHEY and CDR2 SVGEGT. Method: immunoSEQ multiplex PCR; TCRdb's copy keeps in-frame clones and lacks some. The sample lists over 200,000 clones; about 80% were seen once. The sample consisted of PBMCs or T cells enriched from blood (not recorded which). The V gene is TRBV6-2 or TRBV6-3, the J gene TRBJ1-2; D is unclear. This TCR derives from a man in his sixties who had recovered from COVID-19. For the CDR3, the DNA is TGTGCCAGCAGTTACTCAGGGCTGGGAGCTAACTATGGCTACACCTTC. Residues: CASSYSGLGANYGYTF.